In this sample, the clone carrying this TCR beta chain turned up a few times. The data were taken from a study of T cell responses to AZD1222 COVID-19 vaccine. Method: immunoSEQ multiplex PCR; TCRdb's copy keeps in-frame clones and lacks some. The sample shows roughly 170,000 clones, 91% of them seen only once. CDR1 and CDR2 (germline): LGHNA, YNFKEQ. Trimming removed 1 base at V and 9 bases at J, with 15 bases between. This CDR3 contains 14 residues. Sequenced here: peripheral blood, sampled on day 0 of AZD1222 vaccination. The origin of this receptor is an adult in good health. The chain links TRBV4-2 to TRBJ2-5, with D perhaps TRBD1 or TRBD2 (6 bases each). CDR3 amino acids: CASSQGVAGEAQYF. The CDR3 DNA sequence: TGTGCCAGCAGCCAAGGAGTGGCAGGGGAGGCCCAGTACTTC.